The clone carrying this T cell receptor beta chain was counted a single time. The data belong to a study of blood T cell repertoires in COVID-19. Study as a whole: Donors in the United States, Italy and Spain gave samples during acute or convalescent COVID-19. T cells, B-cell-depleted T cells, or PBMCs provided the cDNA or gDNA that served as material.

The table came from immunoSEQ multiplex PCR; TCRdb's copy has only in-frame clones and leaves some out. The sample includes over 200,000 clones, roughly 85% of them seen just once. The CDR3 length is 13 residues. Germline V gene sequence: CDR1 GTSNPN, CDR2 SVGIG (reference sequence). The V end was cut by 0 bases, the J end by 3 bases, with 6 bases between. The V and J genes are TRBV30 and TRBJ1-5; D gene uncertain. The sequencing sample was made of peripheral blood. The clonotype comes from a man younger than 40 who had recovered from COVID-19. The CDR3 sequence: CAWSVSVNQPQHF. DNA of the CDR3: TGTGCCTGGAGTGTAAGCGTCAATCAGCCCCAGCATTTT.